A selection of T cell receptor beta chains follows, all from one sample in a study of T cells in Graves' hyperthyroidism and ophthalmopathy. Each CDR3 protein is one row after TCRdb ran MiXCR on the multiplex PCR reads. The table has some 510,000 distinct CDR3 sequences, around 21% seen once. Sequenced material: blood. Receptors originate from a young man with Graves' hyperthyroidism. Each CDR3 is given with its conserved first and last residue. The D gene is left open where the match is weak. Expanded clones get a size class; other rows say once, few or many, or leave the size out.

J: TRBJ2-6
D: TRBD1
V: TRBV28
size: many
DNA: TGTGCCAGCAGTTTATACGAGGGACAGGAGATCTCTGGGGCCAACGTCCTGACTTTC
CDR3: CASSLYEGQEISGANVLTF

J: TRBJ2-2
D: .
V: TRBV6-5
size: many
DNA: TGTGCCAGCAGTTACTCCAGGGTTAACGGGGAGCTGTTTTTT
CDR3: CASSYSRVNGELFF

J: TRBJ2-2
D: TRBD1
V: TRBV5-1
size: .
DNA: TGCGCCAGCAGAACCTCCGGGACAGACAACACCGGGGAGCTGTTTTTT
CDR3: CASRTSGTDNTGELFF

J: TRBJ2-7
D: .
V: TRBV6-1
size: many
DNA: TGTGCCAGCAGTGAAGCCGCAGGGTCAGGCGAGCAGTACTTC
CDR3: CASSEAAGSGEQYF

J: TRBJ1-5
D: TRBD1
V: TRBV2
size: many
DNA: TGTGCCAGCAGTGAGGACAGGGGACAGCCCCAGCATTTT
CDR3: CASSEDRGQPQHF

J: TRBJ1-5
D: .
V: TRBV25-1
size: many
DNA: TGTGCCAGCAGTGAAGTCAGGAAAAATCAGCCCCAGCATTTT
CDR3: CASSEVRKNQPQHF

J: TRBJ2-7
D: .
V: TRBV28
size: many
DNA: TGTGCCAGCAGTATTAGGGGTTTGTGGGAGCAGTACTTC
CDR3: CASSIRGLWEQYF

J: TRBJ1-2
D: .
V: TRBV6-5
size: many
DNA: TGTGCCAGCAGTTACCTTGCCTCGGCAGACCCTTATGGCTACACCTTC
CDR3: CASSYLASADPYGYTF

J: TRBJ1-6
D: .
V: TRBV12-3/TRBV12-4
size: .
DNA: TGTGCCAGCAGTTTAAGGCCAGGGAATACGAATCCACCCCTCCACTTT
CDR3: CASSLRPGNTNPPLHF

J: TRBJ1-5
D: TRBD1
V: TRBV24-1
size: .
DNA: TGTGCCACCAGTGAAACAGGGGCGAGCAATCAGCCCCAGCATTTT
CDR3: CATSETGASNQPQHF

J: TRBJ2-7
D: TRBD2
V: TRBV20-1
size: many
DNA: TGCAGTGCTTCGTGGGGTAGCGGGGATTCCTCCTACGAGCAGTACTTC
CDR3: CSASWGSGDSSYEQYF

J: TRBJ2-2
D: .
V: TRBV11-2
size: many
DNA: TGTGCCAGCAGCTTAGAGTGGGGGCTGGACACCGGGGAGCTGTTTTTT
CDR3: CASSLEWGLDTGELFF

J: TRBJ1-2
D: .
V: TRBV5-1
size: many
DNA: TGCGCCAGCAGCCCGGACGGCAGGTACTATGGCTACACCTTC
CDR3: CASSPDGRYYGYTF

J: TRBJ2-2
D: .
V: TRBV5-1
size: few
DNA: TGCGCCAGCACCCTAGGCCTTCTAGGGGACACCGGGGAGCTGTTTTTT
CDR3: CASTLGLLGDTGELFF

J: TRBJ1-2
D: TRBD1
V: TRBV9
size: many
DNA: TGTGCCAGCAGACGACAGGGCTATGGCTACACCTTC
CDR3: CASRRQGYGYTF

J: TRBJ1-2
D: TRBD1
V: TRBV24-1
size: .
DNA: TGTGCCACCAGTGCGGGACAGGGAATGGCTAACTATGGCTACACCTTC
CDR3: CATSAGQGMANYGYTF

J: TRBJ1-1
D: .
V: TRBV29-1
size: many
DNA: TGCAGCGTCGGGACCAGTTTCAACGCTGAAGCTTTCTTT
CDR3: CSVGTSFNAEAFF

J: TRBJ2-7
D: .
V: TRBV29-1
size: .
DNA: TGCAGTTTGAGGAGGCTAGGCACCTACGAGCAGTACTTC
CDR3: CSLRRLGTYEQYF

J: TRBJ2-7
D: .
V: TRBV7-8
size: many
DNA: TGTGCCAGCAGCTTTGGGGTCGGGGTGGTGGACGAGCAGTACTTC
CDR3: CASSFGVGVVDEQYF

J: TRBJ2-2
D: .
V: TRBV7-2
size: .
DNA: TGTGCCAGCAGCAAGGGACCAGCGAACACCGGGGAGCTGTTTTTT
CDR3: CASSKGPANTGELFF

J: TRBJ2-3
D: .
V: TRBV4-2
size: .
DNA: TGTGCCAGCAGCCAAGCAGGGCGAGCGGATACGCAGTATTTT
CDR3: CASSQAGRADTQYF

J: TRBJ2-5
D: .
V: TRBV6-5
size: many
DNA: TGTGCCAGCAGTTACTCAGGACAAACCCAGGGGACCCAGTACTTC
CDR3: CASSYSGQTQGTQYF

J: TRBJ2-7
D: .
V: TRBV20-1
size: many
DNA: TGCAGTTCAACCATTCCGGGGTCTGTTTACGAGCAGTACTTC
CDR3: CSSTIPGSVYEQYF

J: TRBJ1-1
D: TRBD1
V: TRBV28
size: few
DNA: TGTGCCAGCAGTTCCTTCGACAGGGTTGGAGTGAACACTGAAGCTTTCTTT
CDR3: CASSSFDRVGVNTEAFF

J: TRBJ1-5
D: .
V: TRBV16
size: many
DNA: TGTGCCAGCAGCCATGGGCAGGGCAATCAGCCCCAGCATTTT
CDR3: CASSHGQGNQPQHF

J: TRBJ2-7
D: TRBD2
V: TRBV6-5
size: many
DNA: TGTGCCAGCAGTTATTCGGGGTTAGCGGGAAACTACGAGCAGTACTTC
CDR3: CASSYSGLAGNYEQYF

J: TRBJ2-7
D: TRBD1
V: TRBV5-6
size: .
DNA: TGTGCCAGCAGCCCGGTGGGGACAGGCACCTACGAGCAGTACTTC
CDR3: CASSPVGTGTYEQYF